The source of this TCR beta chain is a study of control samples from healthy donors and cancer patients. Sequencing was performed with immunoSEQ multiplex PCR; in TCRdb, only in-frame clones are kept and a portion is missing. The sample includes about 150,000 clones, more than 85% of them seen just once. Unmatched junction bases numbered 5, after V lost 6 bases and J lost 4 bases. The CDR3 extends over 14 amino acids. CDR1 is MNHEY and CDR2 is SVGAGI in the germline V gene. Sequenced input: blood. This clonotype originated in a woman in her thirties or forties in good health. The chain couples TRBV6-5 to TRBJ2-2; 7 positions agree with TRBD2. The CDR3 reads CASRDSGGTGELFF. CDR3 bases: TGTGCCAGCAGGGACTCGGGGGGCACCGGGGAGCTGTTTTTT.